The rows below give T cell receptor beta chains drawn from one sample of a study of cytotoxic CD8 clonotypes in ibrutinib-treated CLL. Profiled with immunoSEQ multiplex PCR; TCRdb holds only in-frame clones, not every one. The table includes about 40,000 clones, 60% to 75% detected once. The sequencing here drew on PBMCs, taken at disease progression, from a patient treated with ibrutinib. The receptors were gathered from a human donor with chronic lymphocytic leukemia. CDR3s leave out the opening cysteine and the closing phenylalanine or tryptophan.

j_gene	v_gene	CDR3aa
TRBJ2-2	TRBV18	ASSPPTGNTGELF
TRBJ1-1	TRBV28	ASSFSQYGEAF
TRBJ2-3	TRBV9	ASSPRWGAGADTQY
TRBJ2-3	TRBV5-6	ASSLPRTGTITDTQY
TRBJ2-2	TRBV6-5	ASSYVPWGPGELF
TRBJ1-3	TRBV7-8	ASSLMAGNTIY
TRBJ2-3	TRBV6-6	ASSYRGAGTDTQY
TRBJ1-5	TRBV19	ASEWTGNQPQH
TRBJ1-6	TRBV23-1	ASGERTPHSPLH
TRBJ2-1	TRBV6-1	ASSIAGGDEQF
TRBJ1-5	TRBV6-1	ASSGGQGAWQPQH
TRBJ1-3	TRBV11-3	ASSLSGGYGNTIY
TRBJ2-7	TRBV18	ASSRTYEQY
TRBJ2-6	TRBV5-1	ASSWGSTGSGANVLT
TRBJ2-1	TRBV30	AWKSGGYNEQF
TRBJ1-1	TRBV5-4	ASSLGGVTNTEAF
TRBJ2-7	TRBV11-2	ASRGGGYEQY
TRBJ2-7	TRBV27	ASSFSGRASYEQY
TRBJ2-5	TRBV7-8	ASSSHPGRQDQETQY
TRBJ1-2	TRBV25-1	ASSEAGGFGYT
TRBJ2-1	TRBV6-5	ASMDRSYNEQF
TRBJ2-3	TRBV9	ASSVERLTDTQY
TRBJ2-1	TRBV7-7	ASSSTGAEQF
TRBJ2-3	TRBV30	ALSRQPTDTQY
TRBJ2-3	TRBV19	ASSIGAGRGSDTQY
TRBJ2-5	TRBV4-2	ASSRPSGGETQY
TRBJ2-1	TRBV6-1	ASRSGGIYNEQF
TRBJ2-7	TRBV14	ASSQLSPSGQGAYEQY
TRBJ2-7	TRBV27	ASRTGLGGYEQY
TRBJ2-7	TRBV11-2	ASSLDTSGSVYEQY
TRBJ2-1	TRBV5-4	ASRRQGSDEQF
TRBJ1-1	TRBV10-2	ASSVSRGTEAF
TRBJ2-2	TRBV2	ASRQGQNTGELF
TRBJ1-2	TRBV2	ASRPKTAAYGYT
TRBJ2-3	TRBV9	ASSVGGSFADTQY
TRBJ2-2	TRBV7-8	ASSLVPGGRTGELF
TRBJ2-5	TRBV11-3	ASSLVPDETQY
TRBJ2-2	TRBV11-3	ASSPDTGELF
TRBJ2-5	TRBV5-1	ASSPGTGKETQY
TRBJ1-1	TRBV4-2	ASSQDQRDTEAF
TRBJ2-1	TRBV11-3	ASSLGAGRDNEQF
TRBJ1-2	TRBV9	ASSVAEGSIQSYGYT
TRBJ2-2	TRBV28	ASIPSGLAGRTGELF
TRBJ1-4	TRBV7-9	ASSLDTRQKLF
TRBJ2-7	TRBV19	ASSIDPGQGAHEQY
TRBJ2-6	TRBV19	ASSSGHSSGANVLT
TRBJ2-7	TRBV25-1	ASSDLDRAYEQY
TRBJ2-3	TRBV11-2	ASSSQGWSTDTQY
TRBJ1-1	TRBV19	ASSPGDRKNTEAF
TRBJ1-1	TRBV19	ASNPGTTLNTEAF
TRBJ1-2	TRBV7-6	ASSLRAGPDYGYT
TRBJ2-3	TRBV27	ASTDITGGTDTQY